These T cell receptor beta chains were read from a single sample in a study of STAT5B mutations in CD4+ large granular lymphocyte leukemia. Clones were sequenced by immunoSEQ multiplex PCR, and TCRdb holds only the in-frame ones, with some missing. Of some 4,900 clones listed, just over 85% are singletons. Sequencing input: PBMCs. The source of these receptors is a man aged 40-55 years with CD4+ T-cell large granular lymphocyte leukemia. Each CDR3 is given with its conserved first and last residue. D genes are given only for firm matches. Clone size is not always given. Where it is, it says once, few, many or a class for expanded clones.

cdr3_nt,cdr3_aa,d_call,j_call,clone_size,v_call
TGTGCCAGTAGTATATCAGGCGTGGCAGGGGGGTACAATGAGCAGTTCTTC,CASSISGVAGGYNEQFF,.,TRBJ2-1,.,TRBV19
TGCGCCAGCAGCCAGACAGGGGGGTTAAATCAGCCCCAGCATTTT,CASSQTGGLNQPQHF,TRBD1,TRBJ1-5,.,TRBV5-1
TGCGCCAGCAGCCAACAATCTGGCACAGATACGCAGTATTTT,CASSQQSGTDTQYF,.,TRBJ2-3,.,TRBV4-1
TGTGCCAGCAGTTTAATAGAAGCGGGTGAGCAGTACTTC,CASSLIEAGEQYF,.,TRBJ2-7,few,TRBV28
TGTGCCTGGAGTGTACCGGAGAACACAGATACGCAGTATTTT,CAWSVPENTDTQYF,.,TRBJ2-3,.,TRBV30
TGTGCCAGCAGCCCCAGGACTAGCGGGGAGGTCGAGACCCAGTACTTC,CASSPRTSGEVETQYF,TRBD2,TRBJ2-5,.,TRBV13
TGCAGCGGAGAAAGGCCTAGCGGGGGGGCCGGTGGTTACAATGAGCAGTTCTTC,CSGERPSGGAGGYNEQFF,TRBD2,TRBJ2-1,.,TRBV29-1
TGTGCCAGCAGAGCCGACAGGGGAGCTAACTATGGCTACACCTTC,CASRADRGANYGYTF,TRBD1,TRBJ1-2,.,TRBV2
TGTGCCTGGAGCGCGGGGGGTACAGGGGGCAATCAGCCCCAGCATTTT,CAWSAGGTGGNQPQHF,TRBD1,TRBJ1-5,.,TRBV30
TGTGCCAGCAGCGTAGACAGGGCCCTAAGCACTGAAGCTTTCTTT,CASSVDRALSTEAFF,.,TRBJ1-1,.,TRBV9